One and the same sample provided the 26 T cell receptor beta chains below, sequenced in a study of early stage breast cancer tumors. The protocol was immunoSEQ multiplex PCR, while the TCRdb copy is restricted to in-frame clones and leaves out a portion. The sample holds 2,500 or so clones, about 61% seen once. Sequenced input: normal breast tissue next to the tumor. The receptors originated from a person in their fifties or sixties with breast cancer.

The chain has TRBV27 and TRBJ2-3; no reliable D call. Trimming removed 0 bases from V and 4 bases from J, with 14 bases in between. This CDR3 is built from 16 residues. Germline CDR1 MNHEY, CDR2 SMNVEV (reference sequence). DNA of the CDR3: TGTGCCAGCAGTTTATCAGGTACCCGGCGATCAGATACGCAGTATTTT. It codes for CASSLSGTRRSDTQYF.

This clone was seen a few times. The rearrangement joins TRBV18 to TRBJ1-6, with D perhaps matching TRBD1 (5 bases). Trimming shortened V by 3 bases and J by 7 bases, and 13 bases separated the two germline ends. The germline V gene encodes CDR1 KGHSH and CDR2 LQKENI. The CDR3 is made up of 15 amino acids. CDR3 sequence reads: CASSPTQGDNSPLHF. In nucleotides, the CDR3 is TGTGCCAGCTCACCGACCCAGGGCGACAATTCACCCCTCCACTTT.

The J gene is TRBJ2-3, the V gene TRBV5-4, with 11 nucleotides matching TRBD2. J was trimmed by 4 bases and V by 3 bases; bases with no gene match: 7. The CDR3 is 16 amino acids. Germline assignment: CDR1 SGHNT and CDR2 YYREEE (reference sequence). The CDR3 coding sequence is TGTGCCAGCAGCTCCCCCACTAGCGGGGGCGCAGATACGCAGTATTTT. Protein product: CASSSPTSGGADTQYF.

This CDR3 is CASSMGTGGTEAFF. The CDR3 DNA reads as TGTGCCAGTAGTATGGGGACAGGGGGCACTGAAGCTTTCTTT. The V gene is TRBV19, the J gene TRBJ1-1; 11 bases match TRBD1. This CDR3 spans 14 amino acids. Germline assignment: CDR1 LNHDA and CDR2 SQIVND (reference sequence). The V and J ends lost 3 bases and 4 bases, in that order; junction bases with no gene match: 1.

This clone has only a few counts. The CDR3 reads CASSFTGLAGNEQFF. DNA of the CDR3: TGTGCCAGCAGTTTCACCGGCCTAGCCGGGAATGAGCAGTTCTTC. The gene calls are TRBV28 and TRBJ2-1; D perhaps matches TRBD2 (5 bases). Trimming removed 3 bases at V and 7 bases at J, with 16 bases between. CDR1 and CDR2 (germline): MDHEN, SYDVKM. The CDR3 covers 15 residues. Full variable domain (outside the CDR3, taken from reference TRBV28 and TRBJ2-1): DVKVTQSSRYLVKRTGEKVFLECVQDMDHENMFWYRQDPGLGLRLIYFSYDVKMKEKGDIPEGYSVSREKKERFSLILESASTNQTSMYLCASSFTGLAGNEQFFGPGTRLTVL.

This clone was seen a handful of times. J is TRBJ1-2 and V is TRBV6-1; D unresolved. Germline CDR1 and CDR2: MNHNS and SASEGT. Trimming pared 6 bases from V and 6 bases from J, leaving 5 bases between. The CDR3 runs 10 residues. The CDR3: CASREDGYTF. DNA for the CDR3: TGTGCCAGCAGGGAGGATGGCTACACCTTC.

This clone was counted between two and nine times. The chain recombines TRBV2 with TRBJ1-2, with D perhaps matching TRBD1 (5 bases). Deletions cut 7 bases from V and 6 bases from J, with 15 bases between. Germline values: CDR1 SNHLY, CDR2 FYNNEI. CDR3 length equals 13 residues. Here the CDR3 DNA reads TGTGCCAGCACGGGGCGGATTAGCGATGGCTACACCTTC. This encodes CASTGRISDGYTF.

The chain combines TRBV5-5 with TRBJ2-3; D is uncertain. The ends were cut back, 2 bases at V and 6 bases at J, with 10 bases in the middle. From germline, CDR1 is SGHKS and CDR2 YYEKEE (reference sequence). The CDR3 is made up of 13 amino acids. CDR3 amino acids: CASSFPSYDTQYF. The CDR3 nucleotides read TGTGCCAGCAGCTTCCCGTCTTACGATACGCAGTATTTT.

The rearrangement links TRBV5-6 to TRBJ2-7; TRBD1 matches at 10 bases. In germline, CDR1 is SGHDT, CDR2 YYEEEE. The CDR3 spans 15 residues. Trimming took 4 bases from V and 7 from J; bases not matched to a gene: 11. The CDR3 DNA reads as TGTGCCAGCAGCCCGGAATGGGGGACAGGGGTGGAGCAGTACTTC. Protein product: CASSPEWGTGVEQYF.

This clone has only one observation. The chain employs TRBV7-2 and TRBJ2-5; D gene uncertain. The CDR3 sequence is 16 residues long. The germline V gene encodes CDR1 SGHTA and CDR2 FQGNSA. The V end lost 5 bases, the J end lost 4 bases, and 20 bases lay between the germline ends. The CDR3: CASSASAHETTETQYF. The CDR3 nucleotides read TGTGCCAGCAGCGCTAGTGCGCATGAGACCACAGAGACCCAGTACTTC.

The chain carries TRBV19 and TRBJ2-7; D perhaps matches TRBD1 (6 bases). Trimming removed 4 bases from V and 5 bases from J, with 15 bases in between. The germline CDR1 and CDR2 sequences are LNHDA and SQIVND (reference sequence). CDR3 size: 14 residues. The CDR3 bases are TGTGCCAGTAGTACAACAGGGATTAGCCACGAGCAGTACTTC. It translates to CASSTTGISHEQYF.

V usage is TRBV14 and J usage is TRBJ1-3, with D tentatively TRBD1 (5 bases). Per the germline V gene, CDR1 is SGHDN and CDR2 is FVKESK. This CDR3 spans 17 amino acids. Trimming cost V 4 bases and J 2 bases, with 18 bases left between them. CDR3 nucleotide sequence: TGTGCCAGCAGCCCAATAGACGGGGGAAAAGCTGGAAACACCATATATTTT. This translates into CASSPIDGGKAGNTIYF.

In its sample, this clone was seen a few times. The CDR3 is CASSTRGGFFYGYTF. In DNA form, the CDR3 reads TGTGCCAGCAGTACCAGGGGAGGGTTTTTTTATGGCTACACCTTC. The rearrangement joins TRBV28 to TRBJ1-2; maybe TRBD1 (6 bases). The CDR3 sequence is 15 residues long. Trimming removed 5 bases from V and 5 bases from J, with 18 bases in between. The V gene's germline CDR1 is MDHEN and CDR2 SYDVKM.

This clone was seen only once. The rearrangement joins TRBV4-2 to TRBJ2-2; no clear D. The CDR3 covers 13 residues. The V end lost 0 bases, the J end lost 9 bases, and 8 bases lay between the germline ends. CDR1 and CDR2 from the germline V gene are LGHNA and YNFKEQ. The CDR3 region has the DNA TGTGCCAGCAGCCAAGATAGTCGGAGGGAGCTGTTTTTT. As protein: CASSQDSRRELFF.

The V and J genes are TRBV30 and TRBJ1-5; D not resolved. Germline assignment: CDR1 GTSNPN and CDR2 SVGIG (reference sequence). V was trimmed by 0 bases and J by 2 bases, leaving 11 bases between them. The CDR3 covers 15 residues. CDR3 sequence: CAWSVRAGGNQPQHF. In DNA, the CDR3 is TGTGCCTGGAGTGTACGGGCAGGCGGCAATCAGCCCCAGCATTTT.

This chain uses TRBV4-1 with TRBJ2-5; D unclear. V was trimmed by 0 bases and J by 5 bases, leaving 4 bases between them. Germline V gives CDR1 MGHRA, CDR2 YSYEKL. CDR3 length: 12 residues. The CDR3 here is CASSQDRETQYF. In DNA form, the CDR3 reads TGCGCCAGCAGCCAAGATAGGGAGACCCAGTACTTC.

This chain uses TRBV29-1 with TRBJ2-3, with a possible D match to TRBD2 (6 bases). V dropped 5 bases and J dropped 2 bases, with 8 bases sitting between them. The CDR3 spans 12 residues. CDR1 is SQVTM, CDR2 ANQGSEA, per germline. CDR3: CSVQRVTDTQYF. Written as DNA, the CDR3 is TGCAGCGTTCAGCGGGTCACAGATACGCAGTATTTT.

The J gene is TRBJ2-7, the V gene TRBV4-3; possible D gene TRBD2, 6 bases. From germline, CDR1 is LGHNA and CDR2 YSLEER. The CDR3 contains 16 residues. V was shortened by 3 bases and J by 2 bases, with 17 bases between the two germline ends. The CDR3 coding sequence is TGCGCCAGCAGCCAGGACCGCAGCGGGCCAACCTACGAGCAGTACTTC. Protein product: CASSQDRSGPTYEQYF.

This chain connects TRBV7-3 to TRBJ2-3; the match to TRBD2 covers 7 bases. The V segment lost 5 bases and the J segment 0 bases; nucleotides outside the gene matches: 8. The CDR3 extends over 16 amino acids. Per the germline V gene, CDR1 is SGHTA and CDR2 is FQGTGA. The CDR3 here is CASSPIAGGSTDTQYF. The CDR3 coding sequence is TGTGCCAGCAGCCCGATAGCGGGTGGGAGCACAGATACGCAGTATTTT.

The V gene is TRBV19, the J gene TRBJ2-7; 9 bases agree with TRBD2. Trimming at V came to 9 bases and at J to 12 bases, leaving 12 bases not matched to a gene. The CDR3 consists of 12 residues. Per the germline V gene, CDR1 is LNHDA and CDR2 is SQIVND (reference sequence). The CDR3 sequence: CASRGVSGSTYF. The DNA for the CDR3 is TGTGCCAGCCGGGGGGTTAGCGGGAGTACGTACTTC.

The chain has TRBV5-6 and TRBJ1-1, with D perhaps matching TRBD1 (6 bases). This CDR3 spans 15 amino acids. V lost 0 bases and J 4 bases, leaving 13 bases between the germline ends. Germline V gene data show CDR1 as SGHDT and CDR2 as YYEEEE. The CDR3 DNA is TGTGCCAGCAGCTTGGGGGGAGGGGGTAGCACTGAAGCTTTCTTT. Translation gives CASSLGGGGSTEAFF.

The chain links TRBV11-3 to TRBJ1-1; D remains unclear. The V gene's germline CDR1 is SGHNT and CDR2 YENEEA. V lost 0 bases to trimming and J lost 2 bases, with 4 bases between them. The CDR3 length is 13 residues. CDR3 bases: TGTGCCAGCAGCTTAGATTTAAACACTGAAGCTTTCTTT. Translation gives CASSLDLNTEAFF.

CDR3 amino acids: CASSFRVTTDTQYF. For the CDR3, the DNA is TGTGCCAGCAGTTTCAGGGTTACCACAGATACGCAGTATTTT. The chain has TRBV27 and TRBJ2-3; tentatively, D is TRBD1 (5 bases). This CDR3 is 14 amino acids long. The V gene's germline CDR1 is MNHEY and CDR2 SMNVEV (reference sequence). The V end lost 3 bases, the J end lost 2 bases, and 9 bases lay between the germline ends.

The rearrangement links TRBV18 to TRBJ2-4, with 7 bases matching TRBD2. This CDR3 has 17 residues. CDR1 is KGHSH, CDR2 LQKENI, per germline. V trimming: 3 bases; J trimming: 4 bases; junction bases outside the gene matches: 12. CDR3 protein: CASSPRGVRGPKNIQYF. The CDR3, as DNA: TGTGCCAGCTCACCCCGGGGGGTTCGCGGCCCAAAAAACATTCAGTACTTC.

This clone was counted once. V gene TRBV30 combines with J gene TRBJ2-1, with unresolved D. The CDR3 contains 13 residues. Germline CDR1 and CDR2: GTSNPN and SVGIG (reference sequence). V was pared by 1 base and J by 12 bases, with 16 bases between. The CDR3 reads CAWSALQGRVQFF. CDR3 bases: TGTGCCTGGAGTGCCCTCCAAGGGCGTGTGCAGTTCTTC.

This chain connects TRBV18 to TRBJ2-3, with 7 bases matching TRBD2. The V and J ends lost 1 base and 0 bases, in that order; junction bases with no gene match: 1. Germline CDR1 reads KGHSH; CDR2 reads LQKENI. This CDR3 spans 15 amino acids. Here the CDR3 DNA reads TGTGCCAGCTCACCACGGGAGGGAAGCACAGATACGCAGTATTTT. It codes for CASSPREGSTDTQYF.